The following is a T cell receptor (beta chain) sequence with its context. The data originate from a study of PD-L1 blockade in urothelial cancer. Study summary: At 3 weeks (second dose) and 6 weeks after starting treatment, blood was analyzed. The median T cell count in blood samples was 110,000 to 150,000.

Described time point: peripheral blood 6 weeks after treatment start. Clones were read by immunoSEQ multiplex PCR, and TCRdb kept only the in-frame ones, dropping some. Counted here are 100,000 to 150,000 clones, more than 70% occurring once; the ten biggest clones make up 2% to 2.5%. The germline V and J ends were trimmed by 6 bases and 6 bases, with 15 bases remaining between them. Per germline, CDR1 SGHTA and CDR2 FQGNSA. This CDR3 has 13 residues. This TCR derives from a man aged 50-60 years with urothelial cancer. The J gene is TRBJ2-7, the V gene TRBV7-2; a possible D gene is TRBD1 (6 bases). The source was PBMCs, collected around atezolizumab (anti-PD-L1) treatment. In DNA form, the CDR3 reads TGTGCCAGCAGATACACAGGGAAAGGCGAGCAGTACTTC. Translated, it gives CASRYTGKGEQYF.